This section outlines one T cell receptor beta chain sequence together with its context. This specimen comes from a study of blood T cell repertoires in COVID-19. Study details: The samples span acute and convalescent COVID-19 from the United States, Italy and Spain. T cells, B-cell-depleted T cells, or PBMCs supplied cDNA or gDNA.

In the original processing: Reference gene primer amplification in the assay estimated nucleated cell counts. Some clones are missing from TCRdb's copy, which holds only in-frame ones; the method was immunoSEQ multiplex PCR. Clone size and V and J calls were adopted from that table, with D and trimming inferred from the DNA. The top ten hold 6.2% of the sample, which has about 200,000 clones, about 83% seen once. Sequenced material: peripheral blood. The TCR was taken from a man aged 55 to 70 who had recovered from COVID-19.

The DNA for the CDR3 is TGTGCCAGCAGGGGCAGGGTTGCAGATACGCAGTATTTT. This sequence encodes CASRGRVADTQYF. The chain joins TRBV28 to TRBJ2-3; D possibly corresponds to TRBD1 (5 bases). V was clipped by 6 bases and J by 4 bases, with 11 bases between them. Per germline, CDR1 MDHEN and CDR2 SYDVKM. The CDR3 is made up of 13 amino acids.